Listed below are T cell receptor beta chains from one sample, sequenced in a study of T cell responses to AZD1222 COVID-19 vaccine. The table came from immunoSEQ multiplex PCR; TCRdb's copy has only in-frame clones and leaves some out. Counted here are about 120,000 clones, roughly 91% occurring once; the ten biggest clones make up around 4.5%. The source material was peripheral blood, sampled on day 0 of AZD1222 vaccination. These receptors came from an adult in good health. Each CDR3 is given with its conserved first and last residue. Fields, in order: J gene, V gene, CDR3 length, clone size, D gene, CDR3 DNA, CDR3 protein. D genes are given only for firm matches. Expanded clones are given a class, and other clones once, few, many or no size at all.

>TRBJ2-2|TRBV19|14|.|.
TGTGCCTCGGGAGTGGGAGTTGGCACCGGGGAGCTGTTTTTT
CASGVGVGTGELFF
>TRBJ1-6|TRBV28|14|.|.
TGTGCCAGCAGTGAGCGGACAGACAATTCACCCCTCCACTTT
CASSERTDNSPLHF
>TRBJ1-3|TRBV18|17|.|TRBD1
TGTGCCAGCTCACAGACCTGGACAGGCTCCTCTGGAAACACCATATATTTT
CASSQTWTGSSGNTIYF
>TRBJ1-2|TRBV19|13|.|TRBD1
TGTGCCAGCTACGGCGGGACAGTATATGGCTACACCTTC
CASYGGTVYGYTF
>TRBJ1-2|TRBV7-8|14|once|.
TGTGCCAGCAGCTCAGGAGGCCCTAGAGGTGGCTACACCTTC
CASSSGGPRGGYTF
>TRBJ2-5|TRBV6-5|13|once|.
TGTGCCAGCAGCTGGGACTGGAGGGGGACCCAGTACTTC
CASSWDWRGTQYF
>TRBJ1-1|TRBV18|14|.|.
TGTGCCAGCTCACCACCGAACGAGGGGACTGAAGCTTTCTTT
CASSPPNEGTEAFF
>TRBJ1-2|TRBV3-1/TRBV3-2|12|.|TRBD1
TGTGCCAGCAGCCGGGACAGTCATGGCTACACCTTC
CASSRDSHGYTF
>TRBJ2-1|TRBV12-3/TRBV12-4|12|.|TRBD2
TGTGCCAGCAGGGGAGGGGACAATGAGCAGTTCTTC
CASRGGDNEQFF
>TRBJ2-1|TRBV7-9|15|.|TRBD2
TGTGCCAGCAGCGTTACTAGCGGGAGGGCCTATGAGCAGTTCTTC
CASSVTSGRAYEQFF
>TRBJ1-5|TRBV19|16|.|.
TGTGCCACCCAAGAGCTTCGGGGGGGACTCAATCAGCCCCAGCATTTT
CATQELRGGLNQPQHF
>TRBJ1-1|TRBV21-1|13|once|.
TGTGCCAGCAGCAAAAAGGCCCTCACTGAAGCTTTCTTT
CASSKKALTEAFF
>TRBJ1-5|TRBV12-5|15|few|.
TGTGCTAGTGGTCCCGGCCTTAATAGCAATCAGCCCCAGCATTTT
CASGPGLNSNQPQHF
>TRBJ1-3|TRBV30|12|.|.
TGTGCCTGGAGTCCCAGCGGAAACACCATATATTTT
CAWSPSGNTIYF
>TRBJ1-1|TRBV27|14|.|.
TGTGCCAGCAGTTTACGAGGACGGCACACTGAAGCTTTCTTT
CASSLRGRHTEAFF
>TRBJ1-6|TRBV11-2|13|.|TRBD1
TGTGCCAGCAGGGGACAGGGTAATTCACCCCTCCACTTT
CASRGQGNSPLHF
>TRBJ2-3|TRBV12-3/TRBV12-4|12|.|.
TGTGCCAGCAGTTTAACGGGGGAGACGCAGTATTTT
CASSLTGETQYF
>TRBJ2-1|TRBV19|13|once|TRBD2
TGTGCCAGTAGTCCGGGGACTAGAAGGGAGCAGTTCTTC
CASSPGTRREQFF
>TRBJ1-1|TRBV11-2|16|.|.
TGTGCCAGCAGCCCAACAGGGTTAGGTAAGAACACTGAAGCTTTCTTT
CASSPTGLGKNTEAFF
>TRBJ2-1|TRBV5-4|14|.|.
TGTGCCAGCAGCTCGGGCAGGTCCTACAATGAGCAGTTCTTC
CASSSGRSYNEQFF